This T cell receptor beta chain was identified in a study of cytomegalovirus exposure and HLA in healthy donors. PCR amplification relied on 60 Vbeta primers (plus 13 Jbeta primers). The method was immunoSEQ multiplex PCR; TCRdb's version includes in-frame clones alone and lacks a portion of them. This sample has roughly 150,000 clones, with roughly 70% found just once. The CDR3 contains 12 residues. Trimming cost V 6 bases and J 6 bases, with 9 bases left between them. Germline V CDR1 and CDR2: WSHSY, SAAADI. The V call is TRBV10-2, the J call TRBJ1-5, with D hard to call. The receptor's source is a man aged 25 to 40 in good health and CMV-seronegative. Sequenced input: PBMCs. CDR3 sequence reads: CASREGGQPQHF. The CDR3 coding sequence is TGCGCCAGCAGGGAGGGAGGTCAGCCCCAGCATTTT.